This T cell receptor beta chain was captured in a study of blood T cells in healthy people across ages (dated by TCRdb to 2015 to 2017). Regarding the complete study: In model experiments, template switching captured about one uniquely barcoded TCR beta cDNA molecule for every two T cells. Two additional independent replicas of 1 million unique cDNA reads from the same blood draw were analyzed for two donors (one aged 18 to 29 and one aged 80 or older). The donors were split into four age groups: young (average 16 years), middle-aged (about 40), aged (62) and long-lived (under 85). To track age-related changes in TCR beta repertoire diversity, the study relied on deep sequencing normalized with unique cDNA molecular identifiers. Donors of different ages were randomly distributed across sequencing lanes to avoid experimental bias.

The CDR3 spans 12 residues, from the cysteine through the phenylalanine. Only the CDR3 part of the read is kept: 36 bases, read in frame from the first base. CDR1 and CDR2 are read off the germline V gene (reference sequence) as MNHNY and SVGAGI. V lost 2 bases and J lost 6 bases; the stretch between them is 8 bases long. The roughly 39 donors, aged about 6 to 95 years, were systemically healthy Caucasian individuals from Russia. Each donor gave about 9.8 milliliters of peripheral blood, drawn into EDTA-treated Vacutainer tubes. PBMCs were isolated by Ficoll-Paque density-gradient centrifugation, with at least 7 million obtained per sample. Trizol reagent was used to extract total RNA from the PBMCs, yielding at least 6 micrograms per sample. For every donor, an aliquot of PBMCs went through flow cytometry to measure the percentages of naive CD45RAhigh/CD27high T cells. A note on this clonotype: Its target antigen remains unknown. One base away there is no much larger clone; base qualities are not given.

Broader findings and caveats from the paper: Since profiling was done on bulk unsorted PBMCs, naive and antigen-experienced compartments could not be conclusively compared. A strong correlation was found between observed TCR beta diversity and the percentage of naive T cells measured by flow cytometry. Estimates of total diversity based on one million sequenced T cells were considered lower bounds and underestimates. Because the CMV infection status of the donors was unknown, age-related changes in expanded clonotypes may potentially have been confounded. The long-lived group showed more naive CD4+ T cells, fewer expanded clones and increased TCR diversity than the aged group, suggesting age selection. As age increased, observed TCR beta diversity per million T cells dropped in a roughly linear way, and a significant reduction was already evident by age 40.

Preparation of the library involved 5' RACE. TCRdb records Illumina HiSeq 2500 as the sequencer. A second PCR of roughly 7 to 11 cycles was performed with a sample-barcoded 5' primer and a J-beta primer mix. Each TCR beta cDNA molecule received a unique molecular identifier from a template-switch 5' adaptor carrying 12 random nucleotides. Each sample yielded at least 2.5 million CDR3-containing paired-end reads. All of the RNA was converted into first-strand cDNA using the Mint cDNA synthesis kit, with a TRBC-specific oligonucleotide serving as the primer. Following uracil-DNA glycosylase treatment, all cDNA underwent a first 18-cycle PCR with the universal primers M1SS and BC2_uni_R. Per the source publication's procedure: Each sample was normalized by randomly selecting 1 million high-quality reads, each carrying a distinct molecular identifier. Instead of being binned into consensus sequences, reads with shared molecular identifiers were discarded. CDR3 identification, clonotype clustering and error correction used MiTCR with a Q25 quality threshold and the strictest error-elimination algorithm. Lower-bound total TCR beta diversity was estimated with a nonparametric unseen species model using Euler transformation. TCRdb applied fastp at Q25 and MiXCR to the public reads, then kept only in-frame beta chains. Each CDR3 protein appears once, grouped with its most common genes and DNA. The V and J calls here are based on TCRdb, not the publication. The sample profile shows about 640,000 distinct CDR3 sequences; roughly three fifths of them were found once. 30% to 45% of the sample goes to the ten largest clones.

The receptor was derived from a man in his 60s in good health. Source material: blood. This chain is built from TRBV6-6 and TRBJ2-7; confidence is insufficient to name the D gene. In nucleotide form, the sequence is TGTGCCAGCAGTTACGAGTCCCGCGAGCAGTACTTC. This encodes CASSYESREQYF.